The sample holds a few counts of the clone carrying this T cell receptor beta chain. Its antigen is not known. The data were taken from a study of post-analysis software for immune sequencing data. Looking at the study overall: Relapsing-remitting, secondary progressive and progressive-relapsing courses of multiple sclerosis were included. Findings and caveats of the study: Roughly 5 TRBV segments were significantly more frequent in patients than in controls. TRBV5-6, TRBV5-1 and TRBV20-1 were among these segments.

CDR1 SEHNR and CDR2 FQNEAQ come from the germline V gene (reference sequence). The CDR3 length is 16 residues. J gave up 2 bases and V 4 bases, and 8 bases lay outside the gene matches. TCR beta cDNA libraries included unique molecular identifiers. TCRdb reprocessed the PCR reads with MiXCR, giving one entry per CDR3 protein. The data hold about 540,000 distinct CDR3 sequences, with roughly 34% observed a single time. Sequencing was done on a sample of blood. The clonotype was recovered from a girl aged 2-17 years with multiple sclerosis. J is TRBJ2-1 and V is TRBV7-9; 7 bases are shared with TRBD1. As DNA, the CDR3 is TGTGCCAGCAGCTACCTGACAGGGAGTCCCTACAATGAGCAGTTCTTC. This translates into CASSYLTGSPYNEQFF.